This is a list of T cell receptor beta chains from one sample in a study of cytomegalovirus exposure and HLA in healthy donors. Clones were read by immunoSEQ multiplex PCR, and TCRdb kept only the in-frame ones, dropping some. The table has 150,000 to 200,000 clones, around 80% seen once. Source material: PBMCs. These TCRs come from a man aged 18 to 35 in good health and CMV-seronegative. Both conserved end residues are part of each CDR3. The D gene is left open where the match is weak. Clone sizes are given selectively: once, few, many, or a class where the clone is expanded.

>TRBD1|TRBV5-8|TRBJ2-7|NA
TGTGCCAGCAGCGTGGGGACAGGGATTCTCCTAGACGAGCAGTACTTC
CASSVGTGILLDEQYF
>NA|TRBV19|TRBJ1-2|NA
TGTGCCAGTAGCATCATGGGGACTACCTATGGCTACACCTTC
CASSIMGTTYGYTF
>TRBD2|TRBV19|TRBJ2-3|few
TGTGCCAGTAGTATAGCTACCGTGGGCGGGAGGGCCACAGATACGCAGTATTTT
CASSIATVGGRATDTQYF
>NA|TRBV11-3|TRBJ2-7|NA
TGTGCCAGCAGTCCAGGTGGCAGCTCCTACGAGCAGTACTTC
CASSPGGSSYEQYF
>NA|TRBV11-2|TRBJ2-7|NA
TGTGCCAGCCAAAGGGACACCTTCTACGAGCAGTACTTC
CASQRDTFYEQYF
>NA|TRBV6-1|TRBJ1-1|NA
TGTGCCAGCAGTGATCAAGGGGGGAACACTGAAGCTTTCTTT
CASSDQGGNTEAFF
>TRBD2|TRBV7-8|TRBJ2-5|NA
TGTGCCAGCAGCTTAACAACGGGGGGAGAGACCCAGTACTTC
CASSLTTGGETQYF
>NA|TRBV13|TRBJ2-7|NA
TGTGCCAGCAGCCAAAACAGGGCTTACGAGCAGTACTTC
CASSQNRAYEQYF
>NA|TRBV7-9|TRBJ1-3|NA
TGTGCCAGCAGCTTAAACCTCCGGTCGTACTCTGGAAACACCATATATTTT
CASSLNLRSYSGNTIYF
>TRBD1|TRBV2|TRBJ1-4|NA
TGTGCCAGCACCGAGGGGGGACAGTCGGGGGAAAAACTGTTTTTT
CASTEGGQSGEKLFF
>NA|TRBV4-2|TRBJ2-2|NA
TGTGCCAGCAGCCAAGAGCAGTACGCGAACACCGGGGAGCTGTTTTTT
CASSQEQYANTGELFF
>TRBD2|TRBV7-2|TRBJ2-3|NA
TGTGCCAGCAGCACACGGACTAGCCCAGATACGCAGTATTTT
CASSTRTSPDTQYF
>TRBD1|TRBV5-1|TRBJ2-7|NA
TGCGCCAGCAGCTTGGTCCCTACCGGGACAGCCTCCTACGAGCAGTACTTC
CASSLVPTGTASYEQYF
>TRBD2|TRBV11-2|TRBJ2-3|NA
TGTGCCAGCAGCTCGCCCCTGACTAGCGGAGGCACAGATACGCAGTATTTT
CASSSPLTSGGTDTQYF
>NA|TRBV2|TRBJ2-7|NA
TGTGCCAGCAGTGAAAATCGAGGGTCCCACTACGAGCAGTACTTC
CASSENRGSHYEQYF
>TRBD2|TRBV30|TRBJ2-2|NA
TGTGCCTGGAGAAAAACTAGCGGGAGGGCCGGTTTTCTCCGGTACACCGGGGAGCTGTTTTTT
CAWRKTSGRAGFLRYTGELFF
>TRBD2|TRBV5-4|TRBJ2-7|NA
TGTGCCAGCAGCTCTAGCTTGGGGGGGAGGGCCGGGTACGAGCAGTACTTC
CASSSSLGGRAGYEQYF
>TRBD2|TRBV25-1|TRBJ2-5|NA
TGTGCCAGCAGGTCACCAGGGGCGGGGGGCCGGGAGACCCAGTACTTC
CASRSPGAGGRETQYF
>NA|TRBV10-1|TRBJ2-1|NA
TGCGCCAGCAGGGCGCGGATCCCTTACAATGAGCAGTTCTTC
CASRARIPYNEQFF
>TRBD1|TRBV19|TRBJ1-5|NA
TGTGCCAGTAGCGACAGGGCAAATCAGCCCCAGCATTTT
CASSDRANQPQHF
>TRBD1|TRBV7-9|TRBJ2-7|NA
TGTGCCAGCAGTTATTACATGACAGGGGCAGGGAACGAGCAGTACTTC
CASSYYMTGAGNEQYF
>TRBD2|TRBV10-3|TRBJ2-5|NA
TGTGCCATCAGTGAGTCGGGACTAGCGGAAGAGACCCAGTACTTC
CAISESGLAEETQYF
>TRBD1|TRBV11-2|TRBJ2-7|NA
TGTGCCAGCAGCTTAGGGGGTTCGGGGACAGTTTACTACGAGCAGTACTTC
CASSLGGSGTVYYEQYF
>NA|TRBV9|TRBJ2-3|NA
TGTGCCAGCAGCGTCGCAGATACGCAGTATTTT
CASSVADTQYF
>NA|TRBV4-1|TRBJ2-3|NA
TGCGCCAGCAGCCAACTGGGACTGGGGTCAGATACGCAGTATTTT
CASSQLGLGSDTQYF